This TCR beta chain was retrieved from a study of shared clonotypes between healthy human individuals. Study-level findings and limits: Rarefaction exposed incomplete sorted-subset sequencing despite large depth. Generation probabilities of non-shared clonotypes were lower (relative to those shared by all four donors).

Sequencing used immunoSEQ multiplex PCR; TCRdb keeps in-frame clones, though not all of them. The sample lists 1.5 million to 2.5 million clones; approximately 94% were seen once. With 2 bases clipped from V and 0 bases from J, the junction kept 10 bases outside the gene matches. CDR3 length: 18 residues. To note about this clone: Its antigen is unidentified.

CD45RO-negative, CCR7-selected cells formed the naive CD8 fraction, which excluded terminally differentiated effector memory CD45RA+ cells. This sequence joins TRBV23-1 and TRBJ2-7, with TRBD2 identical over 10 bases. TRBV23-1 is an ORF, with its function uncertain. Specimen: naive CD8+ T cells sorted from blood. This TCR came from a man between 18 and 29 years old in good health. The CDR3 spells CASSQISGLAGVSYEQYF. The CDR3 bases are TGCGCCAGCAGTCAAATCTCGGGCCTAGCGGGGGTCTCCTACGAGCAGTACTTC.